This TCR beta chain was profiled in a study of blood T cell repertoires in COVID-19. Study at large: Some COVID-19 samples were acute and others convalescent; all came from the United States, Italy and Spain. Sample material is recorded as cDNA or gDNA derived from T cells, B-cell-depleted T cells, or PBMCs.

This CDR3 has 15 residues. CDR1 is PRHDT, CDR2 FYEKMQ, per germline (reference sequence). Trimming took 3 bases from V and 6 from J, leaving 14 bases between them. Measured with immunoSEQ multiplex PCR; TCRdb has only the in-frame clones, and not every one. This sample carries about 180,000 clones, around 83% of them seen once, and the ten largest clones take more than 5.5%. Living in 25 or so US areas, the participants were between 18 and 89 years of age. Participants had their cohort set by participant-reported clinical history. This sequence was found in a middle-aged man who had recovered from COVID-19. The chain recombines TRBV13 with TRBJ2-2; a possible D gene is TRBD2 (6 bases). The sequencing sample was made of PBMCs or T cells enriched from blood (not recorded which). In nucleotides, the CDR3 is TGTGCCAGCAGCTTCCATGCGGGGTCTCCCGGGGAGCTGTTTTTT. It encodes CASSFHAGSPGELFF. Complete variable domain (other parts from reference TRBV13 and TRBJ2-2): AAGVIQSPRHLIKEKRETATLKCYPIPRHDTVYWYQQGPGQDPQFLISFYEKMQSDKGSIPDRFSAQQFSDYHSELNMSSLELGDSALYFCASSFHAGSPGELFFGEGSRLTVL.